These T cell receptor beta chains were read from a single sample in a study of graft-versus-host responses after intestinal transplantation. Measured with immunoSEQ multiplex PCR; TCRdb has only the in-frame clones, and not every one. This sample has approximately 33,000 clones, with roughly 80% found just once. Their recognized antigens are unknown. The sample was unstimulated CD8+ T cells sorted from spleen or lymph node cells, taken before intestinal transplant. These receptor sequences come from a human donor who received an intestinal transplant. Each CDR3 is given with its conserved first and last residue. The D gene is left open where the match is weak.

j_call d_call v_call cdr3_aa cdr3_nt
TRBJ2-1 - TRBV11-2 CASSLGDNEQFF TGTGCCAGCAGCCTCGGGGACAATGAGCAGTTCTTC
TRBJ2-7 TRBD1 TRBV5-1 CASSATGNYEQYF TGCGCCAGCAGCGCGACAGGGAACTACGAGCAGTACTTC
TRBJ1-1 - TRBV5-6 CASGLLRPMNTEAFF TGTGCCAGCGGCTTGTTGCGGCCGATGAACACTGAAGCTTTCTTT
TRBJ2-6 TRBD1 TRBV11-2 CASSLGTGVLSGANVLTF TGTGCCAGCAGCTTAGGGACAGGGGTCCTCTCTGGGGCCAACGTCCTGACTTTC
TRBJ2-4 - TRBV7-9 CASSLGGKAKNIQYF TGTGCCAGCAGCTTAGGAGGTAAAGCCAAAAACATTCAGTACTTC
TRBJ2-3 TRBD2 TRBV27 CASTEGLAGLTDTQYF TGTGCCAGCACCGAGGGACTAGCGGGTCTCACAGATACGCAGTATTTT
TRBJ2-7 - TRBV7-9 CASSPSLRGGEQYF TGTGCCAGCAGCCCATCCCTCCGGGGTGGGGAGCAGTACTTC
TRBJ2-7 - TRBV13 CASSLARAGHRYYEQYF TGTGCCAGCAGCTTAGCCAGGGCCGGACACAGATACTACGAGCAGTACTTC
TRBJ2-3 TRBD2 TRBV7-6 CASSWAGTSGGDTQYF TGTGCCAGCAGTTGGGCAGGGACTAGCGGGGGAGATACGCAGTATTTT
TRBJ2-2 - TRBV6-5 CASSYLQGAGELFF TGTGCCAGCAGTTACTTACAGGGCGCCGGGGAGCTGTTTTTT
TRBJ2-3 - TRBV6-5 CASSFDRQVVGDTQYF TGTGCCAGCAGTTTCGATCGACAGGTAGTGGGTGATACGCAGTATTTT
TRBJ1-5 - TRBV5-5 CASSLVGVSNQPQHF TGTGCCAGCAGCTTGGTGGGAGTCAGCAATCAGCCCCAGCATTTT